Presented here are 18 T cell receptor beta chains from one specimen sequenced in a study of STAT5B mutations in CD4+ large granular lymphocyte leukemia. Produced via immunoSEQ multiplex PCR; TCRdb's table is partial and in-frame only. The sample has 40,000 to 45,000 clones, approximately 84% seen once. Sequencing was performed on CD4+ T cells from blood buffy coats. The receptors derive from a human donor in good health.

The V and J genes are TRBV19 and TRBJ2-5, with D perhaps given as TRBD1 or TRBD2 (6 bases each). The CDR3 consists of 13 residues. Germline CDR1 LNHDA, CDR2 SQIVND (reference sequence). V lost 3 bases, J lost 5 bases, and 10 bases lay in between. The CDR3, as DNA: TGTGCCAGTAGTATCGGGGGCGCGGAGACCCAGTACTTC. It translates to CASSIGGAETQYF.

The rearrangement links TRBV2 to TRBJ2-5, with 11 bases matching TRBD1. The V segment lost 5 bases and the J segment 5 bases; nucleotides outside the gene matches: 4. Germline loops: CDR1 SNHLY, CDR2 FYNNEI. The CDR3 totals 14 residues. The CDR3 reads CASSLGQGAETQYF. CDR3 nucleotides: TGTGCCAGCAGTTTAGGACAGGGGGCCGAGACCCAGTACTTC. Looking up the rest from reference TRBV2 and TRBJ2-5 gives the full variable domain: EPEVTQTPSHQVTQMGQEVILRCVPISNHLYFYWYRQILGQKVEFLVSFYNNEISEKSEIFDDQFSVERPDGSNFTLKIRSTKLEDSAMYFCASSLGQGAETQYFGPGTRLLVL.

This clone was picked up a small number of times. V and J are TRBV5-1 and TRBJ1-2; D possibly corresponds to TRBD1 (6 bases). With 4 bases removed from V and 5 bases from J, the gap between germline ends came to 12 bases. The CDR3 has 13 amino acids. Germline V gives CDR1 SGHRS, CDR2 YFSETQ. In nucleotides, the CDR3 is TGCGCCAGCAGCCAGGGGACACCTTATGGCTACACCTTC. Translation: CASSQGTPYGYTF.

The chain recombines TRBV19 with TRBJ2-1, with D perhaps matching TRBD1 (5 bases). Germline values: CDR1 LNHDA, CDR2 SQIVND (reference sequence). The CDR3 covers 15 residues. Trimming stripped 8 bases from V and 2 bases from J, with 16 bases between. DNA for the CDR3: TGTGCCAGTGGTGGGGCCGCCGGAGCCTACAATGAGCAGTTCTTC. This translates into CASGGAAGAYNEQFF.

The rearrangement uses TRBV19 and TRBJ1-2; TRBD1 agrees at 7 bases. The CDR3 has 14 residues. The ends lost 6 bases at V and 11 bases at J; junction bases unmatched: 15. Germline V CDR1 and CDR2: LNHDA, SQIVND (reference sequence). CDR3 loop: CASRHTGTVQPYTF. CDR3 DNA sequence: TGTGCCAGTAGGCATACCGGGACAGTGCAACCTTACACCTTC. The entire variable domain, with the rest obtained from reference TRBV19 and TRBJ1-2, is as follows: DGGITQSPKYLFRKEGQNVTLSCEQNLNHDAMYWYRQDPGQGLRLIYYSQIVNDFQKGDIAEGYSVSREKKESFPLTVTSAQKNPTAFYLCASRHTGTVQPYTFGSGTRLTVV.

This clone came up once. The J gene is TRBJ1-2, the V gene TRBV5-1; TRBD1 is a possible D gene (5 bases). V was clipped by 1 base and J by 4 bases, with 17 bases between them. The germline V gene has CDR1 SGHRS and CDR2 YFSETQ. This CDR3 region has 16 residues. The CDR3 DNA reads TGCGCCAGCAGCTTGATGTCAGTTGGACAAACCTATGGCTACACCTTC. This translates into CASSLMSVGQTYGYTF. Complete variable domain (other parts from reference TRBV5-1 and TRBJ1-2): KAGVTQTPRYLIKTRGQQVTLSCSPISGHRSVSWYQQTPGQGLQFLFEYFSETQRNKGNFPGRFSGRQFSNSRSEMNVSTLELGDSALYLCASSLMSVGQTYGYTFGSGTRLTVV.

This clone was seen just once. This chain joins TRBV27 and TRBJ2-5; D is perhaps TRBD2 (7 bases). The V end lost 3 bases, the J end lost 2 bases, and 13 bases lay between the germline ends. CDR3 length equals 15 residues. Germline CDR1 reads MNHEY; CDR2 reads SMNVEV (reference sequence). The CDR3 is CASSFSGGGQETQYF. The CDR3 nucleotides are TGTGCCAGCAGTTTTTCGGGGGGCGGGCAAGAGACCCAGTACTTC.

The gene calls are TRBV23-1 and TRBJ2-7; 8 bases match TRBD2. TRBV23-1 is sorted into the ORF group, with uncertain function. This CDR3 contains 16 residues. V dropped 8 bases and J dropped 2; count of bases not matched to a gene: 14. CDR3 bases: TGCGCCAGCGAAGGGAGCGGGAGAAGTAGGGCCTACGAGCAGTACTTC. Translated: CASEGSGRSRAYEQYF.

The chain couples TRBV7-7 to TRBJ1-2, with 8 positions matching TRBD1. The CDR3 covers 18 residues. Germline assignment: CDR1 SSHAT and CDR2 FNYEAQ (reference sequence). With V trimmed by 5 bases and J by 5 bases, 19 bases remained unmatched. CDR3 in amino acids: CASSTYGQGATSIYGYTF. In nucleotides, the CDR3 is TGTGCCAGCAGCACTTACGGCCAGGGGGCGACATCGATTTATGGCTACACCTTC.

This chain uses TRBV30 with TRBJ2-7; 11 bases match TRBD2. Germline V gene data show CDR1 as GTSNPN and CDR2 as SVGIG (reference sequence). The V gene end was trimmed by 0 bases and the J gene end by 6 bases; junction bases not matched to a gene: 4. The CDR3 is 14 residues long. The CDR3 coding sequence is TGTGCCTGGAGTGTACTTGGACTAGCGGGCGAGCAGTACTTC. Translating gives CAWSVLGLAGEQYF.

The chain carries TRBV21-1 and TRBJ2-1; the table's D call of TRBD2 was not tested on the DNA. TRBV21-1 is a pseudogene. The CDR3 has 15 amino acids. CDR3 bases: TGTGCCAGCCCCGGGAGCACTAGCGGGGACAATGAGCAGTTCTTC. Protein: CASPGSTSGDNEQFF.

The gene calls are TRBV5-4 and TRBJ2-7; D is undetermined. Trimming took 4 bases from V and 2 from J, leaving 10 bases between them. Germline V gene lookup returns CDR1 SGHNT and CDR2 YYREEE (reference sequence). The CDR3 is 13 amino acids. The CDR3 DNA follows: TGTGCCAGCAGCAACCCGGGCCCCTACGAGCAGTACTTC. It encodes CASSNPGPYEQYF.

This chain connects TRBV4-1 to TRBJ1-4, with a tentative D call TRBD1 (6 bases). The CDR3 runs to 15 residues. Germline V gene lookup returns CDR1 MGHRA and CDR2 YSYEKL. With 1 base removed from V and 0 bases from J, the gap between germline ends came to 6 bases. CDR3 sequence (DNA): TGCGCCAGCAGCCAAGGGACAGCAACTAATGAAAAACTGTTTTTT. It codes for CASSQGTATNEKLFF.

The V call is TRBV7-9, the J call TRBJ2-7; D call uncertain. The CDR3 contains 12 residues. Germline values: CDR1 SEHNR, CDR2 FQNEAQ (reference sequence). With 5 bases removed from V and 4 bases from J, the gap between germline ends came to 9 bases. Here the CDR3 DNA reads TGTGCCAGCAGCCCGGTTCTATACGAGCAGTACTTC. This codes for CASSPVLYEQYF.

A single count supports this clone. J is TRBJ1-1 and V is TRBV9; 7 bases fit TRBD1. Per the germline V gene, CDR1 is SGDLS and CDR2 is YYNGEE. V trimming: 4 bases; J trimming: 6 bases; junction bases outside the gene matches: 12. CDR3 length equals 15 residues. The DNA for the CDR3 is TGTGCCAGCAGCTCTTCGTCTTCAGGGGGGTCTGAAGCTTTCTTT. It specifies CASSSSSSGGSEAFF.

This rearrangement joins TRBV9 to TRBJ2-7; possible D gene TRBD1, 6 bases. The CDR3 consists of 12 residues. Per germline, CDR1 SGDLS and CDR2 YYNGEE. V lost 9 bases, J lost 4 bases, and 14 bases lay in between. The CDR3 DNA follows: TGTGCCACCCAGGGCAGGGGTTACGAGCAGTACTTC. It is translated as CATQGRGYEQYF.

This clone has only a few counts. The V call is TRBV5-3, the J call TRBJ2-6; weak D call: TRBD1 (6 bases). TRBV5-3 is designated an ORF whose function remains uncertain. V was cut by 7 bases and J by 1 base, with 15 bases left in between. CDR3 length equals 16 residues. The CDR3, as DNA: TGTGCCAGAGGCAACAGGGTTAGGTCTGGGGCCAACGTCCTGACTTTC. Translation gives CARGNRVRSGANVLTF.

This sequence joins TRBV27 and TRBJ2-7; TRBD1 might be the D (5 bases). This CDR3 has 15 amino acids. Trimming stripped 3 bases from V and 2 bases from J, with 14 bases between. The germline V gene encodes CDR1 MNHEY and CDR2 SMNVEV (reference sequence). The CDR3 is CASSLAPRVAYEQYF. CDR3 DNA: TGTGCCAGCAGTTTGGCCCCCAGGGTCGCCTACGAGCAGTACTTC.